Listed below are T cell receptor beta chains from one sample, sequenced in a study of T cells expressing NK-cell markers. For each CDR3 protein, TCRdb gives one entry from its re-call of the 5' RACE reads, without DNA. The sample includes some 340,000 distinct CDR3 sequences. The sequenced material came from blood T cells: a sorted CD56 or NKG2C T cell subset, CD4+ or CD8+ T cells, or bulk PBMC T cells (not recorded which). These receptors were taken from a man aged 18-75 years in good health. Each CDR3 is given with its conserved first and last residue.

16 TRBJ2-2 TRBV3-1 CASSQQGSANTGELFF
15 TRBJ2-5 TRBV7-2 CASSLAGMRRETQYF
16 TRBJ2-7 TRBV6-1 CASSEDVGTGNHEQYF
15 TRBJ2-3 TRBV6-1 CASSELGRGADTQYF
14 TRBJ2-7 TRBV6-1 CASSRGGATYEQYF
15 TRBJ1-1 TRBV9 CASSPRGQGRTEAFF
16 TRBJ1-3 TRBV6-5 CASSYIGPFTGNTIYF
14 TRBJ1-4 TRBV15 CATSSRQGREKLFF
12 TRBJ2-7 TRBV25-1 CASSSGKYEQYF
13 TRBJ1-1 TRBV11-1 CASSLGQLSEAFF
17 TRBJ2-7 TRBV10-3 CAISQSPPGGGSYEQYF
15 TRBJ2-5 TRBV18 CASSSDRGVGETQYF
13 TRBJ1-4 TRBV29-1 CSVTGQGGEKLFF
14 TRBJ1-1 TRBV6-5 CASSYYGQGPEAFF
14 TRBJ2-3 TRBV7-2 CASSLVGGANLPYF
16 TRBJ2-2 TRBV6-5 CASSFGTQANTGELFF
15 TRBJ1-2 TRBV28 CASSLVSQISYGYTF
15 TRBJ1-1 TRBV6-1 CASRKQQGASTEAFF
16 TRBJ2-3 TRBV7-2 CASSLGVVSWTDTQYF
17 TRBJ1-5 TRBV20-1 CSARDVRVGVVNQPQHF